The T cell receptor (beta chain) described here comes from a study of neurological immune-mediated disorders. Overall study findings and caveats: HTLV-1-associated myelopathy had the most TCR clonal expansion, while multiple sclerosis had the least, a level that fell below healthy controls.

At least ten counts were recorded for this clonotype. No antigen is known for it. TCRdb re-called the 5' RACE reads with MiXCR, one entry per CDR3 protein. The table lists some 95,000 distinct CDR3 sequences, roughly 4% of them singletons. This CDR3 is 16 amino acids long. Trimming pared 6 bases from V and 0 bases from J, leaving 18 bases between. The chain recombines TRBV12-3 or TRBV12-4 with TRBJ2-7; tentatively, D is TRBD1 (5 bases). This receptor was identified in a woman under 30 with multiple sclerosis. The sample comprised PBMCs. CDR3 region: CASRIGLKTGSYEQYF. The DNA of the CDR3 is TGTGCCAGCAGAATCGGGCTCAAAACAGGCTCCTACGAGCAGTACTTC.